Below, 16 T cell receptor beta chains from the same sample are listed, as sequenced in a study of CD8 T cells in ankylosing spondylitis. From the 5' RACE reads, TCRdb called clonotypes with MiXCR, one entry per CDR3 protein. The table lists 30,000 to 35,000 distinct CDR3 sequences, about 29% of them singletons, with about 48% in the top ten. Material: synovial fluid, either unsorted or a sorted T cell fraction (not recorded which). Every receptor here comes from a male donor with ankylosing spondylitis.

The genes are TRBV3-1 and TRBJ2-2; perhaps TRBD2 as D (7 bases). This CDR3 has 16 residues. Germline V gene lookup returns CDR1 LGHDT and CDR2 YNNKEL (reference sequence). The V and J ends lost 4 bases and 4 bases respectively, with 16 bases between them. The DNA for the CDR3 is TGTGCCAGCAGCCCTGGGGGGGGGCGCCTCACCGGGGAGCTGTTTTTT. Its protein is CASSPGGGRLTGELFF.

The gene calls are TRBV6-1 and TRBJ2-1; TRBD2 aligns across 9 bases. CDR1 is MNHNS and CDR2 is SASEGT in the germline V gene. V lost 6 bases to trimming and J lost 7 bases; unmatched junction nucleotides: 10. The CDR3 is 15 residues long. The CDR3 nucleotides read TGTGCCAGCAGCGGGCGGCTAGCGGGATTGAATGAGCAGTTCTTC. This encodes CASSGRLAGLNEQFF.

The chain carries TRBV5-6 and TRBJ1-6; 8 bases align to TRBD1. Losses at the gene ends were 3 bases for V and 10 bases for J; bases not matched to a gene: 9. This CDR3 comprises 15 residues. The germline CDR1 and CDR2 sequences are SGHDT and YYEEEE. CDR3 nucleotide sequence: TGTGCCAGCAGCTGGGGGACAGGCGCGGGCTCACCCCTCCACTTT. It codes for CASSWGTGAGSPLHF.

The CDR3 sequence is CASSQTFKVAEAFF. The CDR3 nucleotides are TGTGCCAGCAGCCAGACCTTTAAGGTGGCTGAAGCTTTCTTT. This chain connects TRBV13 to TRBJ1-1; unclear D gene. The CDR3 covers 14 residues. Germline loops: CDR1 PRHDT, CDR2 FYEKMQ (reference sequence). The ends were cut back, 5 bases at V and 6 bases at J, with 16 bases in the middle.

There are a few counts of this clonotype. DNA of the CDR3: TGTGCCAGCAGTCAGGGTCATGGCAATCAGCCCCAGCATTTT. It encodes CASSQGHGNQPQHF. The chain links TRBV6-1 to TRBJ1-5; weak D call: TRBD1 (5 bases). Germline V gene sequence: CDR1 MNHNS, CDR2 SASEGT. V dropped 5 bases and J dropped 2 bases, with 10 bases sitting between them. The CDR3 runs 14 residues.

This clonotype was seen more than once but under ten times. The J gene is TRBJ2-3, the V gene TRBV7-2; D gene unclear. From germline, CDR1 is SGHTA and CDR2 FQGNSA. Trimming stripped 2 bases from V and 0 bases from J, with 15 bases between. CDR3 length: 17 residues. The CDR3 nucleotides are TGTGCCAGCAGCTTATTTGGGGTCGGGCTTAGCACAGATACGCAGTATTTT. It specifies CASSLFGVGLSTDTQYF.

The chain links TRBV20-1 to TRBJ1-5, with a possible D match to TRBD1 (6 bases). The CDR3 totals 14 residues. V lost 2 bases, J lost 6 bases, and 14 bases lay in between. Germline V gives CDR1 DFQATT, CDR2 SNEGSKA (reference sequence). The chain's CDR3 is CSARQSGEAQPQHF. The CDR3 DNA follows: TGCAGTGCTAGACAGTCAGGGGAGGCTCAGCCCCAGCATTTT.

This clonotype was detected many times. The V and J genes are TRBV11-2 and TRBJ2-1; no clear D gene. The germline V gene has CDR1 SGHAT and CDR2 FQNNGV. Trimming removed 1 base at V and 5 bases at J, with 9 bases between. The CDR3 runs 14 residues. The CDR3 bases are TGTGCCAGCAGCTTAGCACCCTCTGACAATGAGCAGTTCTTC. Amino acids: CASSLAPSDNEQFF.

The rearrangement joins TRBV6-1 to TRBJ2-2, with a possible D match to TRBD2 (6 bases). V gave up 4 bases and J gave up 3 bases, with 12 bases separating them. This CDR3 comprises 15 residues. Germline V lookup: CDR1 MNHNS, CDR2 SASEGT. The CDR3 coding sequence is TGTGCCAGCAGTGGGCTCATAGCGGACACCGGGGAGCTGTTTTTT. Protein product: CASSGLIADTGELFF.

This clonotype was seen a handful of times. CDR3 in amino acids: CASTELAGGTYEQYV. CDR3 nucleotide sequence: TGTGCCAGCACCGAACTAGCGGGAGGAACCTACGAGCAGTACGTC. V is TRBV2 and J is TRBJ2-7; 12 positions agree with TRBD2. J lost 2 bases, V lost 7 bases, and 6 bases had no gene match. Germline values: CDR1 SNHLY, CDR2 FYNNEI. The CDR3 extends over 15 amino acids.

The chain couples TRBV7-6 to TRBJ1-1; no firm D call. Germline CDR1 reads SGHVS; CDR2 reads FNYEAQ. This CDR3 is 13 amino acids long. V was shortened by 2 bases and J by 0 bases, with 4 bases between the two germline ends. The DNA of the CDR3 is TGTGCCAGCAGCTTAAGCATGAACACTGAAGCTTTCTTT. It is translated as CASSLSMNTEAFF. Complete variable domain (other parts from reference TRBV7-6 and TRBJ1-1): GAGVSQSPRYKVTKRGQDVALRCDPISGHVSLYWYRQALGQGPEFLTYFNYEAQQDKSGLPNDRFSAERPEGSISTLTIQRTEQRDSAMYRCASSLSMNTEAFFGQGTRLTVV.

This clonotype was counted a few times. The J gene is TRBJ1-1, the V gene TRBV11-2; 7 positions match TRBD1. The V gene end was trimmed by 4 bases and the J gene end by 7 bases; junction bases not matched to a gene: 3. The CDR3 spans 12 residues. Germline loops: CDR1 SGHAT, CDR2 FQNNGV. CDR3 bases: TGTGCCAGCAGCTACCGGGACAGTGAAGCTTTCTTT. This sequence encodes CASSYRDSEAFF.

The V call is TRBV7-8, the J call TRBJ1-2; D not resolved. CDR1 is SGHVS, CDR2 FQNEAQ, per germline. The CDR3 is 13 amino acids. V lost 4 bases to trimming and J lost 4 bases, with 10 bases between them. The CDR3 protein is CASSSPSGYGYTF. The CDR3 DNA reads TGTGCCAGCAGCTCCCCTTCGGGCTATGGCTACACCTTC.

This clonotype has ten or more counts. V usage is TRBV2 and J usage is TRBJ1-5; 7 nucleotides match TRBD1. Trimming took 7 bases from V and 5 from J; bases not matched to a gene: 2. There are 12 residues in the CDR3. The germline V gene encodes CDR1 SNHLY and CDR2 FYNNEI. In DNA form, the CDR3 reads TGTGCCAGCAATCAGGGGGATCAGCCCCAGCATTTT. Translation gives CASNQGDQPQHF.

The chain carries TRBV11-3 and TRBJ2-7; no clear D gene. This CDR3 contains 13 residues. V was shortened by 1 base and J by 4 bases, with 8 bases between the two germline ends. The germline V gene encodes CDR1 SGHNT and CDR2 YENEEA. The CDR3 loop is CASSLGQLYEQYV. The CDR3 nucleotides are TGTGCCAGCAGCTTAGGGCAGTTGTACGAGCAGTACGTC.

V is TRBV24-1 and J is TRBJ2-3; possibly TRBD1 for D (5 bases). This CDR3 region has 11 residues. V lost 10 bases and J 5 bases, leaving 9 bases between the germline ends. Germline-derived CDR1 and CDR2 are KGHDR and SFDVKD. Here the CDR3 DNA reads TGTGCCACAGGGGATGGAGATACGCAGTATTTT. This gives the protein CATGDGDTQYF.